A selection of T cell receptor beta chains follows, all from one sample in a study of blood T cells in healthy people across ages. One entry per CDR3 protein results from TCRdb running MiXCR on the 5' RACE reads. The data hold roughly 800,000 distinct CDR3 sequences, with around 25% observed a single time. These records were also assigned to another study, of T cells of mothers and their children.

The sequencing input was blood. These receptors originate from a boy aged 10-17 years in good health. The CDR3 runs from the conserved cysteine through the conserved F or W. The D gene is left open where the match is weak. For some rows the clone size is stated as once, few or many, or as a class when expanded; others skip it.

>TRBV14|TRBJ2-5|TRBD1|NA
TGTGCCAGCAGCGCGGACAGGCCAGCTTACCAAGAGACCCAGTACTTC
CASSADRPAYQETQYF
>TRBV7-2|TRBJ2-5|NA|NA
TGTGCCAGCAGCTCCGGGCATGTGGCAGGCCTCCGGGAGACCCAGTACTTC
CASSSGHVAGLRETQYF
>TRBV3-1|TRBJ2-1|TRBD2|few
TGTGCCAGCAGAGAACTAGCGGGGGGTAACTACAATGAGCAGTTCTTC
CASRELAGGNYNEQFF
>TRBV6-2/TRBV6-3|TRBJ2-7|TRBD2|few
TGTGCCAGCAGTAGAAATCCCCTAGCGGGGGGCTACGAGCAGTACTTC
CASSRNPLAGGYEQYF
>TRBV28|TRBJ1-4|NA|NA
TGTGCCAGCAGTTTATTGGGCAGGGAGGAAGAAAAACTGTTTTTT
CASSLLGREEEKLFF
>TRBV29-1|TRBJ2-7|NA|NA
TGCAGCGCCGAAGCAGGGAGCTCCTACGAGCAGTACTTC
CSAEAGSSYEQYF
>TRBV9|TRBJ1-6|TRBD1|few
TGTGCCAGCAGCGCGCATCCGGGACAGGGGAATTCACCCCTCCACTTT
CASSAHPGQGNSPLHF
>TRBV6-1|TRBJ1-1|NA|NA
TGTGCCAGCAGTGAAACAGGTCCGGGTGAAGCTTTCTTT
CASSETGPGEAFF
>TRBV10-3|TRBJ1-6|NA|NA
TGTGCCATCAGTGAGTCGCCGATGAATTCACCCCTCCACTTT
CAISESPMNSPLHF
>TRBV6-6|TRBJ1-6|NA|NA
TGTGCCAGCAGTTACTCGACAGGCCCCGCGGCCCCACCCCTCCACTTT
CASSYSTGPAAPPLHF
>TRBV6-2/TRBV6-3|TRBJ2-5|TRBD1|NA
TGTGCCAGCAGCCTAGGGGGCCCAGAGTGGGAGACCCAGTACTTC
CASSLGGPEWETQYF
>TRBV2|TRBJ1-2|NA|NA
TGTGCCATCGTCAAGCCTAACTATGGCTACACCTTC
CAIVKPNYGYTF
>TRBV12-3/TRBV12-4|TRBJ2-1|TRBD2|NA
TGTGCCAGCAGCATAACTAGCGGGAAGAATGAGCAGTTCTTC
CASSITSGKNEQFF
>TRBV5-1|TRBJ1-1|NA|NA
TGCGCCAGCAGCTCCCGGGCGAACACTGAAGCTTTCTTT
CASSSRANTEAFF
>TRBV20-1|TRBJ2-1|TRBD2|once
TGCAGTGCACATAGCGGGAGTGGAGGGAATGAGCAGTTCTTC
CSAHSGSGGNEQFF
>TRBV19|TRBJ1-5|NA|once
TGCGCCAGTACTTTGGGCCCTCGAAATCAGCCCCAGCATTTT
CASTLGPRNQPQHF